This T cell receptor beta chain was documented in a study of blood T cells in healthy people across ages. Each sample used at least 6 million PBMCs. The CDR3 loop spans 11 amino acids. V lost 3 bases, J lost 6 bases, and 8 bases lay in between. Germline V CDR1 and CDR2: SQVTM, ANQGSEA. Points from the study as a whole: TCR beta diversity was tightly associated with the proportion of naive T cells.

A J-beta primer mix and a sample-barcoded 5' primer were used in a second PCR of about 6 to 12 cycles. TCRdb called the 5' RACE reads again in MiXCR, with one record for every CDR3 protein. The sample holds around 1,000,000 distinct CDR3 sequences, approximately 25% seen once. For this clonotype: Its antigen is unknown.

Another study also made use of these data, one on T cells of mothers and their children. As that report states: From each mother came over 8 million TCR beta CDR3 reads, and from each child came 3 million to 3.5 million. Related mother and child pairs showed slightly greater overlap (not significant) than unrelated pairs did.

The source is a girl under 10 years old in good health. Sample: blood. The chain employs TRBV29-1 and TRBJ1-2; unclear D gene. The DNA of the CDR3 is TGCAGCGTTGACCTCCAGGATGGCTACACCTTC. Encoded protein: CSVDLQDGYTF.